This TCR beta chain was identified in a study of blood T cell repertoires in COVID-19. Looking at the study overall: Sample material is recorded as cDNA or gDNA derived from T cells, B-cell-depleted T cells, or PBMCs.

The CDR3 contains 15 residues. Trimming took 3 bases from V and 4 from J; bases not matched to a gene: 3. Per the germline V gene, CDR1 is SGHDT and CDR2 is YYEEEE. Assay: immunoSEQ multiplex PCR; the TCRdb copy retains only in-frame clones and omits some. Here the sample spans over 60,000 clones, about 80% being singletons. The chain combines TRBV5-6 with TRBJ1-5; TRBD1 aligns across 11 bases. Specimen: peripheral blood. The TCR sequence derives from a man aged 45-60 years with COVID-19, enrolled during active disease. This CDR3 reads CASSSGTGGNQPQHF. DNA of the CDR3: TGTGCCAGCAGCTCGGGGACAGGGGGAAATCAGCCCCAGCATTTT.